The T cell receptor (beta chain) under discussion was sequenced for a study of beta chain features in type 1 diabetes. Whole-study findings and limits: HLA influence on TCRB rearrangement stayed unresolved here. A closer apparent resemblance between naive, central memory and Treg TCRB repertoires was seen in patients than in healthy donors. Shortening that was moderate but significant affected the TCRB CDR3s of Type 1 diabetes patients in all four CD4+ subsets.

Isolated RNA was reverse transcribed in full, so expressed TCRB transcripts were sequenced. The average read count of naive, central memory and regulatory T cell samples was approximately 4 million. Clones were read by immunoSEQ multiplex PCR, and TCRdb kept only the in-frame ones, dropping some. This sample has about 230,000 clones, with roughly 17% found just once. As regards this clone: The antigen is undetermined.

The specimen sequenced was naive CD4+ T cells from blood. This TCR derives from a man aged 25 to 40 with type 1 diabetes.

The CDR3 region is CASSLAYTDTQYF. CDR3 nucleotides: TGTGCCAGCAGCTTAGCGTATACAGATACGCAGTATTTT. The rearrangement joins TRBV7-6 to TRBJ2-3; D gene ambiguous. The V gene lost 0 bases and the J gene lost 3 bases, with 4 bases spanning the gap. Looked up from germline, CDR1 is SGHVS and CDR2 is FNYEAQ. CDR3 size: 13 residues.